The entry below describes one T cell receptor beta chain. Its target is unknown. Unique molecular identifiers were in the cDNA, with template-switch universal primer binding. In TCRdb, the 5' RACE reads were re-called with MiXCR into one record per CDR3 protein. The sample records roughly 770,000 distinct CDR3 sequences, approximately 18% being singletons. This entry is derived from a study of identical twins. Points from the study as a whole: With abundant cord blood beta clonotypes, insertions were fewer; memory repertoires showed no such pattern. Modelling underestimated the level of out-of-frame TCR alpha sharing observed in monozygotic twins.

The CDR3 runs 14 residues. CDR1 and CDR2 (germline): WSHSY, SAAADI. The V segment lost 3 bases and the J segment 8 bases; nucleotides outside the gene matches: 5. Another study also made use of these data, one on T cells expressing NK-cell markers.

The chain links TRBV10-2 to TRBJ2-1; TRBD2 matches 9 bases. The sequenced sample consisted of PBMCs. The sequence came from a woman between 18 and 29 years old in good health. For the CDR3, the DNA is TGCGCCAGCAGTGAATCGGGACTAGCCCATGAGCAGTTCTTC. This translates into CASSESGLAHEQFF.